This TCR beta chain was recorded in a study of blood T cell repertoires in COVID-19. Whole-study context: Samples came from the United States, Italy and Spain, spanning acute and convalescent COVID-19.

V gave up 3 bases and J gave up 5 bases, with 17 bases separating them. There are 15 residues in the CDR3. The germline gives CDR1 MNHNY, CDR2 SVGAGI (reference sequence). Authors' analysis steps: From reference gene primer amplification, estimates of nucleated cell counts were derived. TCRdb's copy holds only in-frame clones and misses some; the assay was immunoSEQ multiplex PCR. The V and J calls and clone size were taken over from that table, and D and trimming were inferred from the DNA. The sample lists 90,000 to 120,000 clones; roughly 89% were seen once. The chain employs TRBV6-6 and TRBJ2-7, with D maybe TRBD1 (6 bases). Sequencing was performed on peripheral blood. The clonotype originates from a human donor in a cohort sampled during active COVID-19. The CDR3 coding sequence is TGTGCCAGCAGTTATGATCAGGGGTTGGCGGACGAGCAGTACTTC. This encodes CASSYDQGLADEQYF.